The rows below give T cell receptor beta chains drawn from one sample of a study of PD-1 blockade in classical Hodgkin lymphoma. Clones were read by immunoSEQ multiplex PCR, and TCRdb kept only the in-frame ones, dropping some. This repertoire shows tens of thousands of clones, less than 95% found once; its top ten account for approximately 2.9%. The sample was peripheral blood mononuclear cells (PBMCs), taken before the fourth cycle of nivolumab. The receptors were sampled from a human donor with classical Hodgkin lymphoma. The CDR3 runs from the conserved cysteine through the conserved F or W. The order of the fields is D gene, V gene, clone size, J gene, CDR3 DNA, CDR3 protein. The D gene is left open where the match is weak. Where a row states a size, it is once, few, many or the class of an expanded clone; other rows omit it.

>NA|TRBV6-6|NA|TRBJ1-5
TGTGCCAGCAGTTCCTCGGACTATAGCGATCAGCCCCAGCATTTT
CASSSSDYSDQPQHF
>NA|TRBV5-4|NA|TRBJ1-1
TGTGCCAGCAGCTTACAGGAGAACACTGAAGCTTTCTTT
CASSLQENTEAFF
>NA|TRBV4-1|NA|TRBJ2-7
TGCGCCAGCAGCCAAGAAGGGTACGAGCAGTACTTC
CASSQEGYEQYF
>NA|TRBV4-2|NA|TRBJ1-4
TGTGCCAGCAGCCAAGGGTCAGACGATCCAACTAATGAAAAACTGTTTTTT
CASSQGSDDPTNEKLFF
>TRBD1|TRBV10-2|NA|TRBJ1-5
TGCGCCAGCAGAGAACAGGGGGTAAGCAATCAGCCCCAGCATTTT
CASREQGVSNQPQHF
>TRBD2|TRBV5-1|NA|TRBJ2-1
TGTGCCAGCTGCCCGGGGGGGCCAGGGAATGAGCAGTTCTTC
CASCPGGPGNEQFF
>NA|TRBV7-2|NA|TRBJ2-5
TGTGCCAGCAGCACCCTTCGGGGGGCAGAGACCCAGTACTTC
CASSTLRGAETQYF
>NA|TRBV19|NA|TRBJ2-7
TGTGCCAGTAGTATAGTTTCAGGGCTCTCCTACGAGCAGTACTTC
CASSIVSGLSYEQYF
>TRBD1|TRBV19|NA|TRBJ1-2
TGTGCCAGTAGTATGATGGCGGCGGAGGGACAGGGAATCGGTGGCTACACCTTC
CASSMMAAEGQGIGGYTF
>TRBD1|TRBV19|NA|TRBJ1-1
TGTGCCAGTTCCGCACAGGGGCAGACTGAAGCTTTCTTT
CASSAQGQTEAFF
>TRBD2|TRBV5-6|NA|TRBJ2-1
TGTGCCAGCAGCTACGGGACTAGCGGCTACAATGAGCAGTTCTTC
CASSYGTSGYNEQFF
>TRBD1|TRBV29-1|few|TRBJ1-1
TGCAGCGTTTGGGGACAGAGAGCTTTCTTT
CSVWGQRAFF
>TRBD2|TRBV7-2|NA|TRBJ2-1
TGTGCCAGCAGCTTATTAACGCTGACTAGCGGGGTGCCCAATGAGCAGTTCTTC
CASSLLTLTSGVPNEQFF
>NA|TRBV7-3|NA|TRBJ1-1
TGTGCCAGCAGCTTAGGTTCAGGGGCGTCAGCTTTCTTT
CASSLGSGASAFF
>NA|TRBV18|NA|TRBJ1-5
TGTGCCAGCTCACCAGGGGATAGCAATCAGCCCCAGCATTTT
CASSPGDSNQPQHF
>NA|TRBV6-5|once|TRBJ2-1
TGTGCCAGCAGTGCCGCGGGGCGAGGCAATGAGCAGTTCTTC
CASSAAGRGNEQFF
>NA|TRBV19|NA|TRBJ2-2
TGTGCCAGTAGCGAAATACATATGGTAAGGACAGCGAACACCGGGGAGCTGTTTTTT
CASSEIHMVRTANTGELFF
>NA|TRBV27|NA|TRBJ2-3
TGTGCCAGCAGTTTAGGGGGGGCAGTAGATACGCAGTATTTT
CASSLGGAVDTQYF
>TRBD2|TRBV7-2|NA|TRBJ2-5
TGTGCCAGCAGCTTATGGACTAGCGGGGGGGCCGGGGAGACCCAGTACTTC
CASSLWTSGGAGETQYF
>NA|TRBV20-1|NA|TRBJ1-2
TGCAGTGCTAGAAGGCGTGGCTACACCTTC
CSARRRGYTF
>NA|TRBV7-2|NA|TRBJ2-1
TGTGCCAGCAGCTTCTTAACAGAATACAATGAGCAGTTCTTC
CASSFLTEYNEQFF
>NA|TRBV6-5|NA|TRBJ2-3
TGTGCCAGCAGTTATAGGGAGAGGCAGACGCAGTATTTT
CASSYRERQTQYF
>TRBD2|TRBV28|NA|TRBJ2-7
TGTGCCAGCAGTTTCGGACTAGCGGGGTTCTACGAGCAGTACTTC
CASSFGLAGFYEQYF
>TRBD1|TRBV10-1|NA|TRBJ2-7
TGCGCCAGCTTAAGGGCAGGGGGCAGCTACGAGCAGTACTTC
CASLRAGGSYEQYF
>TRBD2|TRBV7-6|NA|TRBJ2-3
TGTGCCAGCAGATGGAGCGGGGGAGCCACAGATACGCAGTATTTT
CASRWSGGATDTQYF
>TRBD2|TRBV11-2|once|TRBJ2-5
TGTGCCAGCAGCTTAGCGGCGGGGGGTCCCCGGACCCAGTACTTC
CASSLAAGGPRTQYF
>NA|TRBV7-8|NA|TRBJ2-5
TGTGCCAGCAGCTCTAGAACTAGAAAACACGAGACCCAGTACTTC
CASSSRTRKHETQYF
>TRBD2|TRBV11-2|few|TRBJ2-1
TGTGCCAGCAGCTTAGAGGGCGGGGGGGCCGAGCAGTTCTTC
CASSLEGGGAEQFF
>NA|TRBV5-5|NA|TRBJ1-2
TGTGCCAGCAGCCCAGGGGCGCAGGAACGTTATGGCTACACCTTC
CASSPGAQERYGYTF
>TRBD1|TRBV4-3|once|TRBJ2-7
TGCGCCAGCAGCCCAGGCTCCCTGACAGGGAACTCCTACGAGCAGTACTTC
CASSPGSLTGNSYEQYF
>NA|TRBV2|NA|TRBJ1-3
TGTGCCAGCAGTTCGGCGGGGCTCTCTGGAAACACCATATATTTT
CASSSAGLSGNTIYF
>NA|TRBV5-4|NA|TRBJ1-2
TGTGCCAGCAGCTGGGACACCAACTATGGCTACACCTTC
CASSWDTNYGYTF
>NA|TRBV2|NA|TRBJ2-7
TGTGCCAGCAGTGACCAGATGGGGGGCGACGAGCAGTACTTC
CASSDQMGGDEQYF
>NA|TRBV19|NA|TRBJ1-2
TGTGCCAGTAGTACCTCCTCGGCAGGGCAATTGGGGGTCTATGGCTACACCTTC
CASSTSSAGQLGVYGYTF
>TRBD1|TRBV2|NA|TRBJ2-3
TGTGCCAGCAGTGAGGTTCCTAAGGGGGCGAGGACAGATACGCAGTATTTT
CASSEVPKGARTDTQYF
>TRBD1|TRBV4-3|NA|TRBJ2-3
TGCGCCAGCAGCCATGGACAGGGTGACACAGATACGCAGTATTTT
CASSHGQGDTDTQYF
>NA|TRBV9|NA|TRBJ1-6
TGTGCCAGCAGCGTAGTCGCCGGAGATTATTCACCCCTCCACTTT
CASSVVAGDYSPLHF
>TRBD1|TRBV5-6|NA|TRBJ2-7
TGTGCCAGCAGCGACGGACAGGGAGCCCTGACCTACGAGCAGTACTTC
CASSDGQGALTYEQYF
>NA|TRBV30|NA|TRBJ2-7
TGTGCCTGGAGTGGCCAGACCAACTACGAGCAGTACTTC
CAWSGQTNYEQYF
>NA|TRBV28|NA|TRBJ1-2
TGTGCCAGCACCCTTACATCAAACTATGGCTACACCTTC
CASTLTSNYGYTF
>TRBD1|TRBV28|NA|TRBJ1-5
TGTGCCAGCCGGGACAGGGGGCCCAATCAGCCCCAGCATTTT
CASRDRGPNQPQHF
>NA|TRBV11-2|few|TRBJ1-6
TGTGCCAGCAGCCGCTCTAGCTGGCCCCTCCACTTT
CASSRSSWPLHF
>NA|TRBV7-2|once|TRBJ2-7
TGTGCCAGCATCCCGACGGGACTGGGGATAGGCGGCGAGCAGTACTTC
CASIPTGLGIGGEQYF
>TRBD1|TRBV7-8|once|TRBJ1-5
TGTGCCAGCAGCTTAGGACAGGGGGATCAGCCCCAGCATTTT
CASSLGQGDQPQHF
>TRBD2|TRBV11-2|NA|TRBJ2-7
TGTGCCAGCAGCAAACCCGGGACTAGCACTACTAGACTGTACTTC
CASSKPGTSTTRLYF
>NA|TRBV6-6|NA|TRBJ2-5
TGTGCCAGCAGTTATCGGGCCGGTTGGGAGACCCAGTACTTC
CASSYRAGWETQYF
>TRBD1|TRBV30|NA|TRBJ2-7
TGTGCCTGGAGTGGGTACCCGGGACAGCCCTACGAGCAGTACTTC
CAWSGYPGQPYEQYF
>NA|TRBV9|NA|TRBJ2-7
TGTGCCAGCAGCCCCAGTGCCAGGGTCGACTACGAGCAGTACTTC
CASSPSARVDYEQYF
>TRBD2|TRBV4-3|NA|TRBJ2-5
TGCGCCAGCAGCCAAGATGGCAGCGGGGGAACCCAAGAGACCCAGTACTTC
CASSQDGSGGTQETQYF
>TRBD1|TRBV18|NA|TRBJ2-1
TGTGCCAGCTCACCCTCACAGGGGGCGAATGAGCAGTTCTTC
CASSPSQGANEQFF
>NA|TRBV23-1|NA|TRBJ2-6
TGCGCCAGCAGTCTTCATCCAACGGGGGAAACCTCTGGGGCCAACGTCCTGACTTTC
CASSLHPTGETSGANVLTF
>NA|TRBV5-1|NA|TRBJ2-2
TGCGCCAGCAGCTTGGATCCGGGTATGATCTGGAACACCGGGGAGCTGTTTTTT
CASSLDPGMIWNTGELFF
>NA|TRBV4-1|NA|TRBJ1-1
TGCGCCAGCAGCCAACAAAAGGGGGTCGGGACTGAAGCTTTCTTT
CASSQQKGVGTEAFF
>NA|TRBV30|NA|TRBJ1-2
TGTGCCTGGAGTGCCCCCGAGTGGGGTCCTACACCGAAAGGCTACACCTTC
CAWSAPEWGPTPKGYTF
>NA|TRBV6-5|NA|TRBJ2-7
TGTGCCAGCATTTCCGCCTCGGGTCGGGGGGAGCAGTACTTC
CASISASGRGEQYF
>TRBD2|TRBV6-5|NA|TRBJ2-1
TGTGCCAGCAGTTACTCGACTAGCGGGGGGGCGAATGAGCAGTTCTTC
CASSYSTSGGANEQFF
>NA|TRBV7-2|NA|TRBJ1-4
TGTGCCAGCAGTCTTCCCCTGGGGCTTGGTGAAAAACTGTTTTTT
CASSLPLGLGEKLFF
>NA|TRBV30|few|TRBJ1-3
TGTGCCTGGAAGCGGGGGGCTGGAAACACCATATATTTT
CAWKRGAGNTIYF
>TRBD2|TRBV6-6|NA|TRBJ2-3
TGTGCCAGCAGTCCTAGCGGGGGGGCCAGAGATACGCAGTATTTT
CASSPSGGARDTQYF
>NA|TRBV19|NA|TRBJ2-3
TGTGCCAGTAGTATAGGCTCCGGCACAGATACGCAGTATTTT
CASSIGSGTDTQYF